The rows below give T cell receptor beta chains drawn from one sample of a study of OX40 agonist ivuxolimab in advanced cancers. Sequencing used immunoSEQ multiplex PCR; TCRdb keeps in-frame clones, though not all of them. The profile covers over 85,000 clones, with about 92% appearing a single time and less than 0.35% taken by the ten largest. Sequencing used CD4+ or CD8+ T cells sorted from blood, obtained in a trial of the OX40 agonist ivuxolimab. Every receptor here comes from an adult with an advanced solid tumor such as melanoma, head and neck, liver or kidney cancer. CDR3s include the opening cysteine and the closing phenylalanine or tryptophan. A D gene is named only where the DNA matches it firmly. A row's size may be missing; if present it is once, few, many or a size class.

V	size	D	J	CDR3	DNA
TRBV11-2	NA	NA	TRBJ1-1	CASSLTENTEAFF	TGTGCCAGCAGCCTGACAGAGAACACTGAAGCTTTCTTT
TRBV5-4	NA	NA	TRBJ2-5	CASSLMAGETQYF	TGTGCCAGCAGCTTAATGGCGGGAGAGACCCAGTACTTC
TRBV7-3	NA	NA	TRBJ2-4	CASSLGSGEVQYF	TGTGCCAGCAGCTTAGGGTCTGGGGAGGTTCAGTACTTC
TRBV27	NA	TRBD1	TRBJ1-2	CASSYRGYGYTF	TGTGCCAGCAGTTACAGGGGTTATGGCTACACCTTC
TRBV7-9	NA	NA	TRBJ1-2	CASSYLPARLLFYGYTF	TGTGCCAGCAGCTACCTGCCCGCCAGGCTATTGTTTTATGGCTACACCTTC
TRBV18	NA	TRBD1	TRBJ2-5	CASSLRQGAEETQYF	TGTGCCAGCTCACTTCGACAGGGGGCAGAAGAGACCCAGTACTTC
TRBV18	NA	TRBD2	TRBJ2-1	CASSPRLAGGGNEQFF	TGTGCCAGCTCACCCCGACTAGCGGGAGGAGGGAATGAGCAGTTCTTC
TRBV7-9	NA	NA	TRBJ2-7	CASSRYPRTAVLEQYF	TGTGCCAGCAGTCGTTACCCCCGGACGGCAGTCTTGGAGCAGTACTTC
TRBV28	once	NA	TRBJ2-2	CASRSLSWSLVGVGELFF	TGTGCCAGCAGATCTCTAAGTTGGTCGCTGGTGGGCGTGGGGGAGCTGTTTTTT
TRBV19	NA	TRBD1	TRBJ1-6	CASAIDRDNSPLHF	TGTGCCAGTGCTATAGACAGGGATAATTCACCCCTCCACTTT
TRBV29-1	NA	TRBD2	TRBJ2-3	CSVALLADTDTQYF	TGCAGCGTTGCCTTACTAGCGGACACAGATACGCAGTATTTT
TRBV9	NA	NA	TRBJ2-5	CASSPRTEGETQYF	TGTGCCAGCAGCCCCCGGACCGAGGGAGAGACCCAGTACTTC
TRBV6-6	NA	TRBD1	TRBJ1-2	CASRAGTGTNYGYTF	TGTGCCAGCAGAGCCGGGACAGGGACTAACTATGGCTACACCTTC
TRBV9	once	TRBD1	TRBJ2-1	CASSKLPGTEDNEQFF	TGTGCCAGCAGTAAATTACCCGGGACAGAGGACAATGAGCAGTTCTTC
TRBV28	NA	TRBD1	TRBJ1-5	CASTATGGRQPQHF	TGTGCCAGCACCGCAACAGGGGGCCGGCAGCCCCAGCATTTT
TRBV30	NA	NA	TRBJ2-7	CAWRRDNYEQYF	TGTGCCTGGAGGAGGGACAACTACGAGCAGTACTTC
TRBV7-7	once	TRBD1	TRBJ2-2	CASSPTQTGMEGTGELFF	TGTGCTAGCAGCCCCACTCAGACAGGGATGGAAGGCACCGGGGAGCTGTTTTTT
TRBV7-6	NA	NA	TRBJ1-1	CASSLLMNTEAFF	TGTGCCAGCAGCTTACTTATGAACACTGAAGCTTTCTTT
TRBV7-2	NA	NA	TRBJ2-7	CASSPPREIYEQYF	TGTGCCAGCAGTCCCCCCAGGGAGATCTACGAGCAGTACTTC
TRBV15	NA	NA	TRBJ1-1	CATSREDNTEAFF	TGTGCCACCAGCAGAGAAGATAACACTGAAGCTTTCTTT
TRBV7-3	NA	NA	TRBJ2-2	CASSLGSLAGTGELFF	TGTGCCAGCAGCTTGGGATCGCTGGCGGGGACCGGGGAGCTGTTTTTT
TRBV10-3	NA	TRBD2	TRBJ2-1	CAISDSLAGGNNEQFF	TGTGCCATCAGTGATTCCCTAGCGGGAGGAAACAATGAGCAGTTCTTC